The 26 T cell receptor beta chains listed next were all sequenced from one sample in a study of human T cells and chemical hapten exposure (dated by TCRdb to about 2021). The method behind the library was RACE. TCRdb shows the sequencer as NextSeq 500. The public reads were reanalyzed by TCRdb: fastp trimming at Q25, MiXCR alignment, in-frame beta chains only. For every CDR3 protein sequence, its rows merge into one entry that carries the most common genes and DNA. Within this sample are about 190,000 distinct CDR3 sequences, with approximately 26% of them counted one time only. 2% to 3% of the sample rests with the top ten. The time point tag for this specimen amounts to: patch test 3, about 24 weeks after DPC sensitization. In light of the paper, this sample's treatment or condition label describes: therapeutic diphenylcyclopropenone sensitization with weekly scalp DPC. The material was whole blood, obtained in connection with sensitization to the hapten diphenylcyclopropenone (DPC). The receptors stem from a woman in her 40s with alopecia areata. Some clones in this sample may be carry-over from other donors' samples.

This clonotype was picked up a small number of times. V and J are TRBV2 and TRBJ1-1; D might be TRBD1 (5 bases). Trimming pared 6 bases from V and 6 bases from J, leaving 17 bases between. The germline CDR1 and CDR2 sequences are SNHLY and FYNNEI. The CDR3 covers 14 residues. The CDR3, as DNA: TGTGCCAGCAGCCCCCGTGGGGGGATCTCTGAAGCTTTCTTT. Protein product: CASSPRGGISEAFF.

This clonotype has a handful of counts. CDR3 sequence: CAISEGLARYNEQFF. As DNA, the CDR3 is TGTGCCATCAGTGAGGGACTAGCGAGGTACAATGAGCAGTTCTTC. The chain combines TRBV10-3 with TRBJ2-1, with 9 bases fitting TRBD2. V gave up 2 bases and J gave up 4 bases; unmatched junction bases: 3. Germline V gene data show CDR1 as ENHRY and CDR2 as SYGVKD. This CDR3 spans 15 amino acids.

The J gene is TRBJ1-5, the V gene TRBV7-2; D is undetermined. CDR1 and CDR2 (germline): SGHTA, FQGNSA. The CDR3 is made up of 15 amino acids. Trimming cost V 1 base and J 4 bases, with 11 bases left between them. CDR3 nucleotide sequence: TGTGCCAGCAGCTTAGTCCCCACGGGGAATCAGCCCCAGCATTTT. Encoded protein: CASSLVPTGNQPQHF.

The chain couples TRBV28 to TRBJ2-7; D remains ambiguous. Deletions cut 6 bases from V and 3 bases from J, with 9 bases between. CDR3 length: 12 residues. Germline CDR1 and CDR2: MDHEN and SYDVKM. In nucleotides, the CDR3 is TGTGCCAGCAGGGGAAAGTTCTACGAGCAGTACTTC. Encoded protein: CASRGKFYEQYF. Together with reference TRBV28 and TRBJ2-7, the CDR3 gives the full variable domain: DVKVTQSSRYLVKRTGEKVFLECVQDMDHENMFWYRQDPGLGLRLIYFSYDVKMKEKGDIPEGYSVSREKKERFSLILESASTNQTSMYLCASRGKFYEQYFGPGTRLTVT.

This clonotype has a handful of counts. The chain is built from TRBV29-1 and TRBJ2-3; D gene uncertain. The CDR3 is 11 residues long. Germline V gives CDR1 SQVTM, CDR2 ANQGSEA. V dropped 5 bases and J dropped 4 bases, with 7 bases sitting between them. CDR3 nucleotides: TGCAGCGTTCGTCAGGCAGATACGCAGTATTTT. Translated, it gives CSVRQADTQYF.

In its sample, this clonotype was seen a few times. V is TRBV6-6 and J is TRBJ1-1; D is possibly TRBD1 (5 bases). The CDR3 is 13 amino acids. V dropped 7 bases and J dropped 4 bases, with 13 bases sitting between them. The V gene's germline CDR1 is MNHNY and CDR2 SVGAGI (reference sequence). DNA of the CDR3: TGTGCCAGCACGGTCCAGGGAGGCACTGAAGCTTTCTTT. Translated: CASTVQGGTEAFF.

The chain couples TRBV5-1 to TRBJ1-1; the match to TRBD1 covers 8 bases. The CDR3 is made up of 14 amino acids. CDR1 SGHRS and CDR2 YFSETQ come from the germline V gene. The trim removed 3 bases at V and 2 bases at J, leaving 3 bases unmatched. The CDR3 DNA sequence: TGCGCCAGCAGCTGGACAGGGAGAAACACTGAAGCTTTCTTT. Translating gives CASSWTGRNTEAFF.

This clonotype was seen more than once but under ten times. The gene calls are TRBV20-1 and TRBJ2-5; 7 nucleotides align to TRBD2. Germline CDR1 and CDR2: DFQATT and SNEGSKA (reference sequence). Trimming at V came to 1 base and at J to 4 bases, leaving 3 bases not matched to a gene. This CDR3 contains 13 residues. DNA of the CDR3: TGCAGTGCTAGAGGGACTAGTCGAGAGACCCAGTACTTC. The encoded protein is CSARGTSRETQYF.

This clonotype was counted between two and nine times. The chain joins TRBV5-1 to TRBJ1-4; D is possibly TRBD1 (6 bases). Germline lookup yields CDR1 SGHRS and CDR2 YFSETQ. This CDR3 is built from 17 residues. The V and J ends lost 1 base and 5 bases respectively, with 18 bases between them. CDR3 DNA sequence: TGCGCCAGCAGCTTGTTCATCGGGGCAGGGGAAAATGAAAAACTGTTTTTT. It codes for CASSLFIGAGENEKLFF.

The chain joins TRBV10-3 to TRBJ1-3; D unclear. The CDR3 loop spans 13 amino acids. V was clipped by 7 bases and J by 0 bases, with 7 bases between them. CDR1 and CDR2 from the germline V gene are ENHRY and SYGVKD. The CDR3 spells CAIMGYSGNTIYF. The CDR3 DNA sequence: TGTGCCATCATGGGGTACTCTGGAAACACCATATATTTT.

The V call is TRBV3-1, the J call TRBJ1-4, with unresolved D. Trimming stripped 3 bases from V and 5 bases from J, with 13 bases between. This CDR3 is 15 amino acids long. The germline V gene has CDR1 LGHDT and CDR2 YNNKEL (reference sequence). In DNA, the CDR3 is TGTGCCAGCAGCCAGATTCGGGTTGAAAATGAAAAACTGTTTTTT. The encoded protein is CASSQIRVENEKLFF. Complete variable domain (other parts from reference TRBV3-1 and TRBJ1-4): DTAVSQTPKYLVTQMGNDKSIKCEQNLGHDTMYWYKQDSKKFLKIMFSYNNKELIINETVPNRFSPKSPDKAHLNLHINSLELGDSAVYFCASSQIRVENEKLFFGSGTQLSVL.

This clonotype was seen a few times. A much larger clone differs by one base, so this may be a read error. The V gene is TRBV28, the J gene TRBJ2-5; D call uncertain. Trimming left V 5 bases short and J 1 base short, with 2 bases between. The CDR3 contains 11 residues. CDR1 and CDR2 (germline): MDHEN, SYDVKM. CDR3 nucleotides: TGTGCCAGCAGTGTCCAAGAGACCCAGTACTTC. This translates into CASSVQETQYF. The full variable domain, completed using reference TRBV28 and TRBJ2-5, is DVKVTQSSRYLVKRTGEKVFLECVQDMDHENMFWYRQDPGLGLRLIYFSYDVKMKEKGDIPEGYSVSREKKERFSLILESASTNQTSMYLCASSVQETQYFGPGTRLLVL.

Worth noting for this clonotype: The junction departs from germline at one end; a sequencing error may be responsible. The V and J genes are TRBV7-2 and TRBJ1-2; D remains ambiguous. The germline V gene has CDR1 SGHTA and CDR2 FQGNSA. CDR3 length equals 14 residues. Here the CDR3 reads CASTTPTENYGYNF. CDR3 sequence (DNA): TGTGCCAGCACCACCCCGACGGAAAACTATGGCTACAACTTC.

The chain carries TRBV7-2 and TRBJ2-2; 11 positions match TRBD1. J was trimmed by 7 bases and V by 6 bases; bases with no gene match: 16. The CDR3 length is 18 residues. The germline V gene encodes CDR1 SGHTA and CDR2 FQGNSA. CDR3 loop: CASSQGQGALGVIGELFF. DNA of the CDR3: TGTGCCAGCAGTCAAGGACAGGGGGCCTTAGGGGTAATCGGGGAGCTGTTTTTT.

This clonotype was detected only a few times. This chain links TRBV10-3 with TRBJ2-7; D is unresolved. Germline CDR1 and CDR2: ENHRY and SYGVKD. Trimming shortened V by 0 bases and J by 0 bases, and 9 bases separated the two germline ends. There are 15 residues in the CDR3. CDR3 DNA: TGTGCCATCAGTGAGTCTGCCAGAAACTCCTACGAGCAGTACTTC. Protein sequence: CAISESARNSYEQYF.

The gene calls are TRBV27 and TRBJ1-1; D is unclear. Germline loops: CDR1 MNHEY, CDR2 SMNVEV (reference sequence). This CDR3 has 15 amino acids. V was clipped by 1 base and J by 0 bases, with 9 bases between them. CDR3 region: CASSLFATVNTEAFF. The CDR3 coding sequence is TGTGCCAGCAGTTTATTCGCGACGGTGAACACTGAAGCTTTCTTT.

The genes are TRBV29-1 and TRBJ2-5, with D perhaps matching TRBD1 (6 bases). V was cut by 6 bases and J by 7 bases, with 21 bases left in between. The CDR3 runs 14 residues. Germline CDR1 SQVTM, CDR2 ANQGSEA. CDR3 amino acids: CSVYTGTASGTQYF. For the CDR3, the DNA is TGCAGCGTATACACAGGGACGGCCTCCGGGACCCAGTACTTC.

The V gene is TRBV11-1, the J gene TRBJ2-1; 12 bases line up with TRBD2. The CDR3 length is 19 residues. V shed 5 bases and J 0 bases; nucleotides not matched to a gene: 11. Germline-derived CDR1 and CDR2 are SGHAT and FQDESV (reference sequence). CDR3 loop: CASSNPVTSGSRSYNEQFF. CDR3 sequence (DNA): TGTGCCAGCAGCAACCCGGTGACTAGCGGGAGCCGCTCCTACAATGAGCAGTTCTTC. Full variable domain (missing parts from reference TRBV11-1 and TRBJ2-1): EAEVAQSPRYKITEKSQAVAFWCDPISGHATLYWYRQILGQGPELLVQFQDESVVDDSQLPKDRFSAERLKGVDSTLKIQPAELGDSAMYLCASSNPVTSGSRSYNEQFFGPGTRLTVL.

The chain employs TRBV28 and TRBJ2-7; 9 nucleotides agree with TRBD2. There are 16 residues in the CDR3. V was clipped by 4 bases and J by 5 bases; unmatched bases: 12. The germline CDR1 and CDR2 sequences are MDHEN and SYDVKM. The CDR3 region is CASSSSRLAGSDEQYF. CDR3 nucleotide sequence: TGTGCCAGCAGTTCAAGCCGTCTAGCGGGAAGCGACGAGCAGTACTTC.

This clonotype has more than one count but fewer than ten. J is TRBJ2-7 and V is TRBV5-1; 7 positions agree with TRBD1. This CDR3 contains 14 residues. Germline values: CDR1 SGHRS, CDR2 YFSETQ. The V gene end was trimmed by 3 bases and the J gene end by 10 bases; junction bases not matched to a gene: 13. Here the CDR3 reads CASSWEGGHQHQYF. The CDR3 DNA follows: TGCGCCAGCAGCTGGGAAGGGGGCCATCAACATCAGTACTTC.

The CDR3: CSAPLAGSSYEQYF. The DNA of the CDR3 is TGCAGTGCTCCTTTAGCGGGGAGCTCCTACGAGCAGTACTTC. This sequence joins TRBV20-1 and TRBJ2-7; TRBD2 aligns across 8 bases. V shed 5 bases, J shed 0 bases, and the junction held 6 bases outside the gene matches. Germline V gene sequence: CDR1 DFQATT, CDR2 SNEGSKA (reference sequence). The CDR3 totals 14 residues.

This sequence joins TRBV20-1 and TRBJ1-5; the D gene is possibly TRBD1 (5 bases). Germline CDR1 reads DFQATT; CDR2 reads SNEGSKA (reference sequence). The CDR3 extends over 14 amino acids. The V gene lost 3 bases and the J gene lost 0 bases, with 9 bases spanning the gap. The CDR3 region has the DNA TGCAGTGCTAGTTGGGGGTATAGCAATCAGCCCCAGCATTTT. This codes for CSASWGYSNQPQHF.

The rearrangement links TRBV4-1 to TRBJ2-7; 7 bases are a match to TRBD2. The CDR3 is 13 residues long. V was clipped by 0 bases and J by 4 bases; unmatched bases: 0. Germline-derived CDR1 and CDR2 are MGHRA and YSYEKL. CDR3 bases: TGCGCCAGCAGCCAAGAGGGAGGGTACGAGCAGTACTTC. Protein: CASSQEGGYEQYF.

This clonotype was observed a few times. The gene calls are TRBV28 and TRBJ2-5; TRBD1 might be the D (6 bases). The germline gives CDR1 MDHEN, CDR2 SYDVKM. Trimming shortened V by 7 bases and J by 3 bases, and 9 bases separated the two germline ends. The CDR3 sequence is 12 residues long. CDR3 sequence: CASTGVEETQYF. The CDR3, as DNA: TGTGCCAGCACAGGGGTGGAAGAGACCCAGTACTTC.

This chain links TRBV6-6 with TRBJ2-7, with TRBD1 matching over 12 bases. Germline V gene lookup returns CDR1 MNHNY and CDR2 SVGAGI (reference sequence). This CDR3 has 14 residues. The V and J ends lost 6 bases and 4 bases, in that order; junction bases with no gene match: 4. CDR3 in amino acids: CASRLGQGAYEQYF. CDR3 DNA: TGTGCCAGCAGACTGGGACAGGGGGCATACGAGCAGTACTTC.

The chain couples TRBV4-2 to TRBJ1-1; D gene unclear. The CDR3 extends over 15 amino acids. CDR1 and CDR2 from the germline V gene are LGHNA and YNFKEQ. The V and J ends lost 0 bases and 1 base respectively, with 9 bases between them. Written as DNA, the CDR3 is TGTGCCAGCAGCCAAGATGGCGCGGGGAACACTGAAGCTTTCTTT. Its translation is CASSQDGAGNTEAFF.